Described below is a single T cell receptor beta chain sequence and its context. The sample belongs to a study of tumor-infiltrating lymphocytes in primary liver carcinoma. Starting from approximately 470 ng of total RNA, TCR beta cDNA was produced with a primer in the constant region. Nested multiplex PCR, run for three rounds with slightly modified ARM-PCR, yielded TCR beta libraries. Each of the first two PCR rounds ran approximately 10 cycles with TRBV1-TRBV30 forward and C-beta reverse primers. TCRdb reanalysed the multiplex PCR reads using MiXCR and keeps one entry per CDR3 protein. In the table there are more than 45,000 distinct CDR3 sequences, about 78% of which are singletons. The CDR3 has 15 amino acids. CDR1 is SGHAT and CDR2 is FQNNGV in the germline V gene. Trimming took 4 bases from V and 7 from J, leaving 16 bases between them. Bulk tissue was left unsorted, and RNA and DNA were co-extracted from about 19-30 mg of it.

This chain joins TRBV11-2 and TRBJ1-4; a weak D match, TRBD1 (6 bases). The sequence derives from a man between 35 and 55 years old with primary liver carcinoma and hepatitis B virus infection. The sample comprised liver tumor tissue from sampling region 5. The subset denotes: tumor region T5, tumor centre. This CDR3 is CASSSLTGPSEKLFF. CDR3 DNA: TGTGCCAGCAGCTCGCTGACAGGTCCTAGTGAAAAACTGTTTTTT. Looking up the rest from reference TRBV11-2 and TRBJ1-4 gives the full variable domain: EAGVAQSPRYKIIEKRQSVAFWCNPISGHATLYWYQQILGQGPKLLIQFQNNGVVDDSQLPKDRFSAERLKGVDSTLKIQPAKLEDSAVYLCASSSLTGPSEKLFFGSGTQLSVL.